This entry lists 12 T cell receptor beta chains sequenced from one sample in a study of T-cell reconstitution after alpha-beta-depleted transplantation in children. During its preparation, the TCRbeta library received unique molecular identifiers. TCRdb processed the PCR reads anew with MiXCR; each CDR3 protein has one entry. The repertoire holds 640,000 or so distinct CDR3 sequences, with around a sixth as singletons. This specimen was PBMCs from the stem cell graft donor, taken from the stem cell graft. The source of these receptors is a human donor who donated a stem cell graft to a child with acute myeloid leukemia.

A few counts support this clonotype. The CDR3 sequence: CASSLVLDYQETQYF. The CDR3 bases are TGTGCCAGCAGCTTAGTTCTGGACTACCAAGAGACCCAGTACTTC. V gene TRBV11-2 combines with J gene TRBJ2-5; possibly TRBD2 for D (5 bases). The CDR3 length is 15 residues. Germline values: CDR1 SGHAT, CDR2 FQNNGV. Trimming removed 1 base from V and 0 bases from J, with 9 bases in between.

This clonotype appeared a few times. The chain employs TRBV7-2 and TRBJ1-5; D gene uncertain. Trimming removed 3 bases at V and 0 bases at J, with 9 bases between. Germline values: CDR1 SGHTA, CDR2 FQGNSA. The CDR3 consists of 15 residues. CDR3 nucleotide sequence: TGTGCCAGCAGCTTGGACCATTATAGCAATCAGCCCCAGCATTTT. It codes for CASSLDHYSNQPQHF. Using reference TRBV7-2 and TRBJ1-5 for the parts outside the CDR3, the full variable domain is GAGVSQSPSNKVTEKGKDVELRCDPISGHTALYWYRQSLGQGLEFLIYFQGNSAPDKSGLPSDRFSAERTGGSVSTLTIQRTQQEDSAVYLCASSLDHYSNQPQHFGDGTRLSIL.

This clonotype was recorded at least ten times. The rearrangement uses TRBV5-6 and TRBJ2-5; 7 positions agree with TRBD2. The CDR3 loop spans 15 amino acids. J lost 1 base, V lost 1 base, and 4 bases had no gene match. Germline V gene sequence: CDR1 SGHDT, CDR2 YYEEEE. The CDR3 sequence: CASSLRSGGQETQYF. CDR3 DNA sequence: TGTGCCAGCAGCTTGCGATCGGGGGGCCAAGAGACCCAGTACTTC.

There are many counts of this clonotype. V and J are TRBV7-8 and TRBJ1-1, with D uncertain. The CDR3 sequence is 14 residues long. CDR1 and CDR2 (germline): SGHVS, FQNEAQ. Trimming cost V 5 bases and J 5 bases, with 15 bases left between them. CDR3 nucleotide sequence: TGTGCCAGCAGCAGTCAGAGGGTAGGGACTGAAGCTTTCTTT. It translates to CASSSQRVGTEAFF.

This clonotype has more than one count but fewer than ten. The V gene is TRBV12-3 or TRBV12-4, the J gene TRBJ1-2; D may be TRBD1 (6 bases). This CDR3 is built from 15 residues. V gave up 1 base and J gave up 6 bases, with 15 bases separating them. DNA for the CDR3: TGTGCCAGCAGTTTAGTTTTTCAGGGGCCCCATGGCTACACCTTC. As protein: CASSLVFQGPHGYTF.

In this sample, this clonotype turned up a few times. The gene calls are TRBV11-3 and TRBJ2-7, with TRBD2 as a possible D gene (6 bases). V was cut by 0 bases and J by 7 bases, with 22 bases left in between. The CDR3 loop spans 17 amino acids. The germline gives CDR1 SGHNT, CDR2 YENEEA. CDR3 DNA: TGTGCCAGCAGCTTAGACCCCTGGGGGGACGGTGGCGTGGAGCAGTACTTC. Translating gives CASSLDPWGDGGVEQYF.

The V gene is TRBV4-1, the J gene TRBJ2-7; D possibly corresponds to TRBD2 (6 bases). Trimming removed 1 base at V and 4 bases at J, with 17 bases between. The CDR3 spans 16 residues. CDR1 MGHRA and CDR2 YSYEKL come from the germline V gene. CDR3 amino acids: CASSQGPETGVYEQYF. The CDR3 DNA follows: TGCGCCAGCAGCCAAGGGCCGGAAACGGGGGTTTACGAGCAGTACTTC.

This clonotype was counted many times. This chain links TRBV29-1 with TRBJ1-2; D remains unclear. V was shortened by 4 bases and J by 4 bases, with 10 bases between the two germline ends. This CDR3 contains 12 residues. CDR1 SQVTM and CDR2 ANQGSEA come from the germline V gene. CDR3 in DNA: TGCAGCGTTGTCGGCGGATTCTATGGCTACACCTTC. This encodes CSVVGGFYGYTF.

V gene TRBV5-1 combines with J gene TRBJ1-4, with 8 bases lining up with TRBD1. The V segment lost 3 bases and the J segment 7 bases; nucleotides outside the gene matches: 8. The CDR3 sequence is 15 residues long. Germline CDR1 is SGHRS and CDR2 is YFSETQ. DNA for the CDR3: TGCGCCAGCAGCTCGACAGGGGATCTCGCTGAAAAACTGTTTTTT. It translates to CASSSTGDLAEKLFF.

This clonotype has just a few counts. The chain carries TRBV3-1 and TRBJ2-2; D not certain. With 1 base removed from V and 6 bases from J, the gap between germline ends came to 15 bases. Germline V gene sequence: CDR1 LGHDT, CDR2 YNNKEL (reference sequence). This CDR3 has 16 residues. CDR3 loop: CASSQGTLRLAGELFF. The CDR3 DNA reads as TGTGCCAGCAGCCAAGGGACCCTTAGGCTGGCCGGGGAGCTGTTTTTT.

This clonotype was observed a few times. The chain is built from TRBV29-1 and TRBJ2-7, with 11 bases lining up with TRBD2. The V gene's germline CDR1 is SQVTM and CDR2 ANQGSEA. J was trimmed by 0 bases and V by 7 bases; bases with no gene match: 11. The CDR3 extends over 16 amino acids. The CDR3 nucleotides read TGCAGCGCCCAGGGGGTAGCGGGGGGGCTCTCCTACGAGCAGTACTTC. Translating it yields CSAQGVAGGLSYEQYF.

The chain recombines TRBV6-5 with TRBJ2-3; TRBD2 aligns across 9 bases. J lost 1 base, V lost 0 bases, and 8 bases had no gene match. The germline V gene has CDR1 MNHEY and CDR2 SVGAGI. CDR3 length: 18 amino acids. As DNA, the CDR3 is TGTGCCAGCAGTTACTCATCCCAGCGGGGGGTCGGCACAGATACGCAGTATTTT. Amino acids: CASSYSSQRGVGTDTQYF.